Each of the 5 T cell receptor beta chains below was sequenced from the same sample in a study of CD8 T cells in Susac syndrome. Random hexamers served to reverse transcribe roughly 0.5 to 1 ug RNA. One entry per CDR3 protein, called by TCRdb with MiXCR from the immunoSEQ multiplex PCR reads. The sample records about 300,000 distinct CDR3 sequences, roughly 85% being singletons. The source material was CD8+ T cells from PBMCs. These receptors came from a human donor with multiple sclerosis.

V is TRBV27 and J is TRBJ2-1; no clear D. The length of the CDR3 is 14 residues. With 0 bases removed from V and 6 bases from J, the gap between germline ends came to 9 bases. Germline V CDR1 and CDR2: MNHEY, SMNVEV (reference sequence). CDR3 DNA sequence: TGTGCCAGCAGTTTATCGAGAGCGACCAATGAGCAGTTCTTC. It is translated as CASSLSRATNEQFF.

The J gene is TRBJ2-4, the V gene TRBV20-1, with D tentatively TRBD1 or TRBD2 (5 bases each). V was clipped by 3 bases and J by 4 bases, with 16 bases between them. This CDR3 contains 15 residues. From germline, CDR1 is DFQATT and CDR2 SNEGSKA (reference sequence). The CDR3 DNA reads as TGCAGTGCTAGTGGGCTCCGGGACGCTAAAAACATTCAGTACTTC. Translation gives CSASGLRDAKNIQYF.

The chain couples TRBV27 to TRBJ2-3; 9 nucleotides agree with TRBD2. This CDR3 region has 15 residues. Germline V CDR1 and CDR2: MNHEY, SMNVEV (reference sequence). V lost 5 bases and J lost 6; bases outside the gene matches: 9. CDR3 DNA: TGTGCCAGCAGTGTTATAGCGGGAGTAGCGGATACGCAGTATTTT. It specifies CASSVIAGVADTQYF.

The chain uses TRBV29-1 and TRBJ2-3, with TRBD2 identical over 7 bases. Germline lookup yields CDR1 SQVTM and CDR2 ANQGSEA. J was trimmed by 4 bases and V by 2 bases; bases with no gene match: 6. CDR3 length equals 14 residues. CDR3: CSVEQSGLADTQYF. The CDR3 nucleotides are TGCAGCGTTGAACAGTCCGGACTAGCAGATACGCAGTATTTT.

The chain uses TRBV24-1 and TRBJ2-1; D is possibly TRBD1 (5 bases). This CDR3 contains 15 residues. Trimming removed 6 bases from V and 8 bases from J, with 19 bases in between. Germline lookup yields CDR1 KGHDR and CDR2 SFDVKD. In DNA, the CDR3 is TGTGCCACCAGTAAACCGGGCCAGCTACAGGATGAGCAGTTCTTC. It translates to CATSKPGQLQDEQFF.